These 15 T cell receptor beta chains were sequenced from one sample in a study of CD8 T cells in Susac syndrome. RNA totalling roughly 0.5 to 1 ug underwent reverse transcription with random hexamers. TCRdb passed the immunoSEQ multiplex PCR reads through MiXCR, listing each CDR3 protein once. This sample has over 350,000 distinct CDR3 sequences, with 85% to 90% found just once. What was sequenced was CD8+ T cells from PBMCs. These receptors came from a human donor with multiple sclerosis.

CDR3: CSVFGQDFTDTQYF. The CDR3 DNA sequence: TGCAGCGTATTTGGACAGGACTTCACAGATACGCAGTATTTT. The rearrangement links TRBV29-1 to TRBJ2-3; 7 bases align to TRBD1. Trimming removed 6 bases from V and 2 bases from J; junction bases left unmatched: 8. This CDR3 region has 14 residues. Germline V gene sequence: CDR1 SQVTM, CDR2 ANQGSEA.

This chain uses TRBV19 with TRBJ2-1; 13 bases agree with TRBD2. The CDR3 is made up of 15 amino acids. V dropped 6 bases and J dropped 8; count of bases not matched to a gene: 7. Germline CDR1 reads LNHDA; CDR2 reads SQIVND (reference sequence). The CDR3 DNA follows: TGTGCCAGTAGCTCAACTAGCGGGGGGGTGGATGAGCAGTTCTTC. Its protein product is CASSSTSGGVDEQFF.

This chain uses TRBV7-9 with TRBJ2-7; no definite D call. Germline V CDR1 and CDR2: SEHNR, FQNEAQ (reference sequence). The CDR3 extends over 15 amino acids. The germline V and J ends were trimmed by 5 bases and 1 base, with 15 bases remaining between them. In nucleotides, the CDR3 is TGTGCCAGCAGCCCCGGGCCCTACGTATCCTACGAGCAGTACTTC. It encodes CASSPGPYVSYEQYF.

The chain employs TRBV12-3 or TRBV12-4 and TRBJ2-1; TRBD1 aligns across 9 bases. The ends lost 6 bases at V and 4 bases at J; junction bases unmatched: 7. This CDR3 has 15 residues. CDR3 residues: CASSGGQGPYNEQFF. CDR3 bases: TGTGCCAGCAGCGGGGGACAGGGTCCGTACAATGAGCAGTTCTTC.

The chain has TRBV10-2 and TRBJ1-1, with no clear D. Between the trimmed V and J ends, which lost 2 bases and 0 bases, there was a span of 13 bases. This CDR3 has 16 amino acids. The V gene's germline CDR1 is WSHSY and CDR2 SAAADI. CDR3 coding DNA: TGCGCCAGCAGTGAGCATGGGGAGGCGCTGAACACTGAAGCTTTCTTT. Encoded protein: CASSEHGEALNTEAFF.

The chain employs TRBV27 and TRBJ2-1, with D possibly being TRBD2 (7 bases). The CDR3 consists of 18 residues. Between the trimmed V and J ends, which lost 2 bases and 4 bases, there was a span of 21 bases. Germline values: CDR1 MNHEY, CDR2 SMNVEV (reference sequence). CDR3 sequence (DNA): TGTGCCAGCAGTTTAGGGGGGGCCCGGGACTTCCTTTACAATGAGCAGTTCTTC. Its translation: CASSLGGARDFLYNEQFF.

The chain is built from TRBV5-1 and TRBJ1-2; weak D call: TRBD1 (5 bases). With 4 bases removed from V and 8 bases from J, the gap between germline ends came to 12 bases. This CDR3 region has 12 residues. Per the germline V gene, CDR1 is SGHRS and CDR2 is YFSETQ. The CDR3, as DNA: TGCGCCAGCAGCCAGGGAATTTACGGCTACACCTTC. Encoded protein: CASSQGIYGYTF.

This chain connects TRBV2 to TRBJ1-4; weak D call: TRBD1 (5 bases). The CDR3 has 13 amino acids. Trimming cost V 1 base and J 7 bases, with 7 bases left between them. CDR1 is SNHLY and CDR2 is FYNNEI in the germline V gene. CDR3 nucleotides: TGTGCCAGCAGTGAAGACGGGGGTGAAAAACTGTTTTTT. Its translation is CASSEDGGEKLFF.

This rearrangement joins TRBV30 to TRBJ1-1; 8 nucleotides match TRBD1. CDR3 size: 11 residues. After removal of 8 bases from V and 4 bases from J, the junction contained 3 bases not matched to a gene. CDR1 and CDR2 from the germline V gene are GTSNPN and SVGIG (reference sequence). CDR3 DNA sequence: TGTGCCGGGGACAGGCGCACTGAAGCTTTCTTT. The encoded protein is CAGDRRTEAFF.

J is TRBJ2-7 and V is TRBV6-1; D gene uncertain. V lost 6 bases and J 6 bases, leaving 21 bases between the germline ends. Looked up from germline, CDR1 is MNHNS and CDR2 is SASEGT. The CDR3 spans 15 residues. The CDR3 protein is CASRETTPFAREQYF. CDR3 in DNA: TGTGCCAGCAGGGAAACCACTCCGTTCGCGCGCGAGCAGTACTTC.

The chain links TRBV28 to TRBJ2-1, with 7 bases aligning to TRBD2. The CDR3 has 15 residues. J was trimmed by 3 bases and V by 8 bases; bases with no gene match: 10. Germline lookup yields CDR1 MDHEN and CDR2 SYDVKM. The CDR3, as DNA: TGTGCCAGCGATCGACTAGCAGGTAGCTACAATGAGCAGTTCTTC. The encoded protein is CASDRLAGSYNEQFF.

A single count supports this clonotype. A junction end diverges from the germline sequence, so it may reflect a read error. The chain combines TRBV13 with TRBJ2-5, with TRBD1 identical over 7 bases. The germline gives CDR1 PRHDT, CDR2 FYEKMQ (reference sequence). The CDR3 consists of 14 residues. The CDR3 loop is CASSLGQGQETRYF. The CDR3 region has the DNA TGTGCCAGCAGCTTAGGACAGGGGCAAGAGACCCGGTACTTC.

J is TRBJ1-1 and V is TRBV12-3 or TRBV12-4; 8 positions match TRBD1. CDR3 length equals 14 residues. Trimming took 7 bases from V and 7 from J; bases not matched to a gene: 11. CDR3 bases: TGTGCCAGCACCCCAGGGGGCAGGGTTGGTGAAGCTTTCTTT. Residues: CASTPGGRVGEAFF.

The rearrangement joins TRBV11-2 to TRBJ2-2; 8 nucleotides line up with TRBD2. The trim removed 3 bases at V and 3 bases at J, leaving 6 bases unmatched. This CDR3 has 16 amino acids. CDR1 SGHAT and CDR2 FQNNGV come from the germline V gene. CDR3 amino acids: CASSFWGGRYTGELFF. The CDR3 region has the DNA TGTGCCAGCAGCTTCTGGGGCGGGAGGTACACCGGGGAGCTGTTTTTT.

The chain's CDR3 is CASSPGTGLNTEAFF. The CDR3 DNA follows: TGTGCCAGCAGTCCCGGTACGGGGTTGAACACTGAAGCTTTCTTT. The V call is TRBV27, the J call TRBJ1-1; D remains ambiguous. Per germline, CDR1 MNHEY and CDR2 SMNVEV (reference sequence). The CDR3 runs to 15 residues. V lost 5 bases, J lost 0 bases, and 13 bases lay in between.